A single sample is the source of the 21 T cell receptor beta chains below, sequenced in a study of cytomegalovirus exposure and HLA in healthy donors (dated by TCRdb to 2015 to 2018). Library construction relied on the immunoSEQ multiplex PCR assay. For the multiplex PCR, a mixture combining 60 forward primers for TCR Vbeta segments and 13 reverse primers for TCR Jbeta segments was used. This is the immuneACCESS table as TCRdb keeps it, with only in-frame sequences that have V and J called. A part of the clones is gone; compared with another copy, unresolved V genes explain less than half, and the rest is unexplained. The sample contains roughly 43,000 clones, 60% to 80% of them found a single time. More than 1.2% of the sample goes to the ten largest clones. The sequenced sample was PBMCs. These TCRs come from a man aged 30 to 45 in good health and CMV-seronegative.

The chain recombines TRBV20-1 with TRBJ2-7; TRBD2 might be the D (5 bases). Germline CDR1 is DFQATT and CDR2 is SNEGSKA (reference sequence). Trimming shortened V by 5 bases and J by 7 bases, and 12 bases separated the two germline ends. The CDR3 is 11 residues long. As DNA, the CDR3 is TGCAGTGCTCTGGGCCCGGGGGAGCAGTACTTC. Translating it yields CSALGPGEQYF.

This chain links TRBV28 with TRBJ1-2; D gene unclear. Trimming shortened V by 5 bases and J by 8 bases, and 15 bases separated the two germline ends. CDR1 and CDR2 from the germline V gene are MDHEN and SYDVKM. There are 13 residues in the CDR3. CDR3 DNA sequence: TGTGCCAGCAGTGAGGTAGTAGGAGGGGGCTACACCTTC. Protein sequence: CASSEVVGGGYTF.

The chain combines TRBV4-2 with TRBJ2-1; D gene uncertain. CDR1 is LGHNA, CDR2 YNFKEQ, per germline. Trimming removed 0 bases at V and 3 bases at J, with 15 bases between. The CDR3 contains 17 residues. CDR3 in DNA: TGTGCCAGCAGCCAAGATGGAACCGCAGACTTCTACAATGAGCAGTTCTTC. Its translation is CASSQDGTADFYNEQFF.

The chain employs TRBV19 and TRBJ2-3, with D possibly TRBD1 on 6 matching bases. V dropped 3 bases and J dropped 2 bases, with 18 bases sitting between them. Germline CDR1 reads LNHDA; CDR2 reads SQIVND (reference sequence). This CDR3 is 17 amino acids long. The CDR3 DNA reads as TGTGCCAGTAGTATGATGTACAGGGTCGAAGACACAGATACGCAGTATTTT. Translated, it gives CASSMMYRVEDTDTQYF. Combining the CDR3 with reference TRBV19 and TRBJ2-3 gives the whole variable domain DGGITQSPKYLFRKEGQNVTLSCEQNLNHDAMYWYRQDPGQGLRLIYYSQIVNDFQKGDIAEGYSVSREKKESFPLTVTSAQKNPTAFYLCASSMMYRVEDTDTQYFGPGTRLTVL.

V is TRBV18 and J is TRBJ1-5, with 7 bases aligning to TRBD1. V was pared by 2 bases and J by 6 bases, with 4 bases of the junction left unmatched. Germline CDR1 reads KGHSH; CDR2 reads LQKENI. The CDR3 runs 14 residues. Written as DNA, the CDR3 is TGTGCCAGCTCACCAAGGGGGCAGGGTCAGCCCCAGCATTTT. It encodes CASSPRGQGQPQHF.

The rearrangement uses TRBV12-1 and TRBJ1-4; TRBD1 was called by the table and not checked on the DNA. TRBV12-1 is given as a pseudogene. The CDR3 consists of 16 residues. CDR3 sequence (DNA): TGTGCCAGCAGCTCCGGACAGGCAGCAACTAATGAAAAACTGTTTTTT. It specifies CASSSGQAATNEKLFF.

This rearrangement joins TRBV11-2 to TRBJ1-1; D unclear. The V gene's germline CDR1 is SGHAT and CDR2 FQNNGV. The CDR3 consists of 14 residues. Trimming removed 3 bases at V and 3 bases at J, with 11 bases between. CDR3: CASSFSRWDTEAFF. The CDR3 bases are TGTGCCAGCAGCTTTTCCAGGTGGGACACTGAAGCTTTCTTT.

The chain uses TRBV5-1 and TRBJ2-1; 15 bases are a match to TRBD2. The germline CDR1 and CDR2 sequences are SGHRS and YFSETQ. Trimming took 3 bases from V and 8 from J; bases not matched to a gene: 3. This CDR3 has 15 amino acids. The DNA for the CDR3 is TGCGCCAGCAGCTCGGGACTAGCGGGAGGATATGAGCAGTTCTTC. Translation: CASSSGLAGGYEQFF. The variable domain in full, with the rest retrieved from reference TRBV5-1 and TRBJ2-1, is KAGVTQTPRYLIKTRGQQVTLSCSPISGHRSVSWYQQTPGQGLQFLFEYFSETQRNKGNFPGRFSGRQFSNSRSEMNVSTLELGDSALYLCASSSGLAGGYEQFFGPGTRLTVL.

This chain uses TRBV9 with TRBJ2-7; possibly TRBD1 for D (6 bases). CDR1 is SGDLS and CDR2 is YYNGEE in the germline V gene. The ends were cut back, 2 bases at V and 4 bases at J, with 10 bases in the middle. The CDR3 consists of 13 residues. CDR3 nucleotides: TGTGCCAGCAGCGTCGGACAGACATACGAGCAGTACTTC. Amino acid sequence: CASSVGQTYEQYF.

The table lists this clone with a few counts. This chain uses TRBV29-1 with TRBJ2-2; TRBD2 matches at 7 bases. Germline CDR1 and CDR2: SQVTM and ANQGSEA. CDR3 length: 14 residues. V lost 2 bases and J lost 4; bases outside the gene matches: 4. CDR3 residues: CSVESGTTTGELFF. The CDR3 DNA reads TGCAGCGTTGAAAGCGGGACGACCACCGGGGAGCTGTTTTTT.

The V call is TRBV30, the J call TRBJ2-3; D may be TRBD2 (7 bases). The CDR3 consists of 18 residues. Germline V lookup: CDR1 GTSNPN, CDR2 SVGIG (reference sequence). Between the trimmed V and J ends, which lost 3 bases and 8 bases, there was a span of 30 bases. The CDR3 coding sequence is TGTGCCTGGAGCCCCTTGGGGGCTAGCGGTGCTAGGGGGGGTACGCAGTATTTT. Residues: CAWSPLGASGARGGTQYF. The entire variable domain, with the rest obtained from reference TRBV30 and TRBJ2-3, is as follows: SQTIHQWPATLVQPVGSPLSLECTVEGTSNPNLYWYRQAAGRGLQLLFYSVGIGQISSEVPQNLSASRPQDRQFILSSKKLLLSDSGFYLCAWSPLGASGARGGTQYFGPGTRLTVL.

This clone was counted only a few times. This chain links TRBV2 with TRBJ2-4, with TRBD2 identical over 9 bases. Germline V gives CDR1 SNHLY, CDR2 FYNNEI. V trimming: 2 bases; J trimming: 10 bases; junction bases outside the gene matches: 15. The CDR3 extends over 17 amino acids. As DNA, the CDR3 is TGTGCCAGCAGTGAAAACTCGCGGGAGGGGACACGCGGGATTCAGTACTTC. This encodes CASSENSREGTRGIQYF.

CDR3 residues: CASSLADTGGYTF. In DNA, the CDR3 is TGTGCCAGCAGCTTAGCGGACACAGGCGGCTACACCTTC. The J gene is TRBJ1-2, the V gene TRBV7-6; D is perhaps TRBD1 (5 bases). Trimming cost V 0 bases and J 8 bases, with 10 bases left between them. The CDR3 runs to 13 residues. Germline CDR1 SGHVS, CDR2 FNYEAQ.

The V and J genes are TRBV4-2 and TRBJ2-7; 11 bases fit TRBD1. The CDR3 totals 16 residues. Per the germline V gene, CDR1 is LGHNA and CDR2 is YNFKEQ. The junction had 4 bases not matched to a gene; V was cut back by 0 bases and J by 3 bases. Here the CDR3 DNA reads TGTGCCAGCAGCCAAGAAGGGACAGGGGGTTTCTACGAGCAGTACTTC. Encoded protein: CASSQEGTGGFYEQYF.

DNA of the CDR3: TGCGCCAGCAGCCCGAACTTTTTAACCGGGAAAAATGAAAAACTGTTTTTT. It is translated as CASSPNFLTGKNEKLFF. The J gene is TRBJ1-4, the V gene TRBV4-1; no clear D. Between the trimmed V and J ends, which lost 4 bases and 5 bases, there was a span of 20 bases. The CDR3 has 17 residues. Germline loops: CDR1 MGHRA, CDR2 YSYEKL.

This chain links TRBV29-1 with TRBJ2-2; D is ambiguous. Trimming stripped 6 bases from V and 3 bases from J, with 11 bases between. The CDR3 consists of 13 residues. CDR1 is SQVTM and CDR2 is ANQGSEA in the germline V gene. This chain's CDR3 is CSVHLVYTGELFF. The CDR3, as DNA: TGCAGCGTCCACCTAGTCTACACCGGGGAGCTGTTTTTT.

The chain combines TRBV7-2 with TRBJ1-1, with TRBD1 matching over 8 bases. Looked up from germline, CDR1 is SGHTA and CDR2 is FQGNSA. J was trimmed by 6 bases and V by 4 bases; bases with no gene match: 10. The CDR3 runs to 15 residues. Written as DNA, the CDR3 is TGTGCCAGCAGCTCGCCGAGGACAGGGATCTCTGAAGCTTTCTTT. The encoded protein is CASSSPRTGISEAFF. Together with reference TRBV7-2 and TRBJ1-1, the CDR3 gives the full variable domain: GAGVSQSPSNKVTEKGKDVELRCDPISGHTALYWYRQSLGQGLEFLIYFQGNSAPDKSGLPSDRFSAERTGGSVSTLTIQRTQQEDSAVYLCASSSPRTGISEAFFGQGTRLTVV.

Only a few counts were recorded for this clone. This chain connects TRBV6-4 to TRBJ2-7; 9 bases are a match to TRBD1. This CDR3 region has 19 residues. The V gene end was trimmed by 6 bases and the J gene end by 1 base; junction bases not matched to a gene: 19. The germline V gene has CDR1 MRHNA and CDR2 SNTAGT. CDR3 protein: CASRERLDRGQPNSYEQYF. The CDR3 coding sequence is TGTGCCAGCAGGGAACGACTGGACAGGGGTCAACCTAATTCCTACGAGCAGTACTTC.

The J gene is TRBJ2-1, the V gene TRBV25-1; tentative D call: TRBD2 (5 bases). Germline V gene data show CDR1 as MGHDK and CDR2 as SYGVNS. The CDR3 is made up of 16 amino acids. The V end lost 3 bases, the J end lost 0 bases, and 12 bases lay between the germline ends. CDR3: CASSDLAPSSYNEQFF. The CDR3 nucleotides are TGTGCCAGCAGTGACCTAGCCCCTAGCTCCTACAATGAGCAGTTCTTC.

J is TRBJ2-3 and V is TRBV7-2; 7 bases are a match to TRBD2. The CDR3 runs 15 residues. The V segment lost 1 base and the J segment 8 bases; nucleotides outside the gene matches: 9. Germline V lookup: CDR1 SGHTA, CDR2 FQGNSA. Here the CDR3 reads CASSLEGGSYVTQYF. For the CDR3, the DNA is TGTGCCAGCAGCTTAGAAGGCGGGAGCTATGTTACGCAGTATTTT.

The chain uses TRBV4-3 and TRBJ2-1; 9 bases line up with TRBD2. Germline V gives CDR1 LGHNA, CDR2 YSLEER. The CDR3 has 16 residues. J was trimmed by 8 bases and V by 5 bases; bases with no gene match: 13. The CDR3 DNA reads as TGCGCCAGCAGCTCTCTAGCGGGATCCTGGAGAGATGAGCAGTTCTTC. Its translation: CASSSLAGSWRDEQFF.